This TCR beta chain was captured in a study of T cell clusters in autoimmune cytopenias. The CDR3 covers 15 residues. In germline, CDR1 is LNHDA, CDR2 SQIVND (reference sequence). TRB was amplified by touch-down multiplex PCR, primer pools A and B combined. From its re-call of the multiplex PCR reads, TCRdb lists each CDR3 protein once, without DNA. The sample has roughly 4,400 distinct CDR3 sequences. TRB was amplified from around 250 ng of peripheral blood genomic DNA per sample. In the case of this clonotype: Its antigen is unidentified.

Findings and limits, study-wide: The T cell clusters were defined only in silico, without experimental functional validation.

These sequences were also reported in another study, on T cell repertoires in aging, cancer and after chemotherapy. From that second work: Donors were grouped into six age bands spanning 30 or younger through 70 or older. In cancer patients, declining TCR diversity with age involved lost richness and lost evenness. Median generation probability rose over the chemotherapy interval in each cancer cohort, suggesting rebound thymic output.

V usage is TRBV19 and J usage is TRBJ1-5. The sequenced sample consisted of peripheral blood. This clonotype originated in a human donor with an autoimmune cytopenia or autoimmune hepatitis (not recorded which). CDR3 in amino acids: CASSIGDYSNQPQHF.